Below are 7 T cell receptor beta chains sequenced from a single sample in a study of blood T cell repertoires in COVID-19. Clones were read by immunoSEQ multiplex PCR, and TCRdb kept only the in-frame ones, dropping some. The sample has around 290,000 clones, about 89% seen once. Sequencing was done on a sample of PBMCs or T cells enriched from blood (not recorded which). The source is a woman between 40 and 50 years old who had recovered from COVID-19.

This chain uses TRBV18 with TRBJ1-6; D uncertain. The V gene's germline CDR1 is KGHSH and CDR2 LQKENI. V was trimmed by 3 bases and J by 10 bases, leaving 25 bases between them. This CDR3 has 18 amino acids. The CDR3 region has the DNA TGTGCCAGCTCACCCCTCCCCTGGGCGAGTACCCGGGGATCACCCCTCCACTTT. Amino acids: CASSPLPWASTRGSPLHF.

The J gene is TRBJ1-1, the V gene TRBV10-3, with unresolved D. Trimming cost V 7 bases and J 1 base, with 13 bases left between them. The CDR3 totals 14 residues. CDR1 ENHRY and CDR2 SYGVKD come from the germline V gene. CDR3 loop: CAIKETLGNTEAFF. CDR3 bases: TGTGCCATCAAAGAGACACTGGGGAACACTGAAGCTTTCTTT.

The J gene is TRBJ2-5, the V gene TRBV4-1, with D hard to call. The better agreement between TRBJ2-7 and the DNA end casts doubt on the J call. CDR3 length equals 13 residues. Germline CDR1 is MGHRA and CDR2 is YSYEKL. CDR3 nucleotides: TGCGCCAGCAGCCACCCCGGCCACTACGAGCAGTACTTC. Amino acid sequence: CASSHPGHYEQYF.

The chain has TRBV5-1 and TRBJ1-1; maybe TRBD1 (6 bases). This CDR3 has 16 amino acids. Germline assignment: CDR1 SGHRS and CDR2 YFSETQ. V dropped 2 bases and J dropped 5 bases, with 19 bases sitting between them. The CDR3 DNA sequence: TGCGCCAGCAGCTTTCACATTGGTGGGGGCGCGACTGAAGCTTTCTTT. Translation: CASSFHIGGGATEAFF.

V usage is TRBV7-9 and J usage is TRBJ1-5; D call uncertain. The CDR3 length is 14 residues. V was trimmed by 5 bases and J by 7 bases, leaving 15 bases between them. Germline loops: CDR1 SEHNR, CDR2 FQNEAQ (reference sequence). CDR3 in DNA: TGTGCCAGCAGCCCCCGTGGAGGAGGCCAGCCCCAGCATTTT. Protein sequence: CASSPRGGGQPQHF.

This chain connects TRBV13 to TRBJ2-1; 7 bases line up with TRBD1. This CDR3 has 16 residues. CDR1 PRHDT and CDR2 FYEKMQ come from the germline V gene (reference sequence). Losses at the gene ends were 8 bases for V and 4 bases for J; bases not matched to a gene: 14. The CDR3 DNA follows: TGTGCCAGCGGAAAACAGGGGCTTCCCCCTTACAATGAGCAGTTCTTC. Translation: CASGKQGLPPYNEQFF.

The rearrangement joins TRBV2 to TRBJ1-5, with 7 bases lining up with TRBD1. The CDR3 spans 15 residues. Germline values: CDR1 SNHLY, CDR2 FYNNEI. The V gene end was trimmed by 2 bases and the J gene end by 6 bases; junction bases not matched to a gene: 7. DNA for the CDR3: TGTGCCAGCAGTGAACCCGCAGGGGGAAGTCAGCCCCAGCATTTT. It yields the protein CASSEPAGGSQPQHF.